This T cell receptor beta chain was captured in a study of response to subunit inactivated influenza vaccine. Findings and caveats of the study: Seasonal influenza vaccination, on each occasion, was suggested by the authors to recruit few new T cells.

Germline values: CDR1 LGHDT, CDR2 YNNKEL (reference sequence). V was shortened by 7 bases and J by 8 bases, with 14 bases between the two germline ends. CDR3 size: 12 residues. TCRdb processed the RT-PCR reads anew with MiXCR; each CDR3 protein has one entry. The repertoire includes 500,000 to 550,000 distinct CDR3 sequences, about 8% of them detected once, and approximately 13% sits in the top ten. In this sample, this clonotype turned up a few times. Its antigen is still unknown. This chain uses TRBV3-1 with TRBJ1-1, with a tentative D call TRBD1 (5 bases). The TCR sequence derives from a man aged 45 to 70 who received an inactivated influenza vaccine. This specimen was PBMCs from blood, taken roughly 24 months after vaccination. The CDR3, as DNA: TGTGCCAGCAAGCGAGGGGACGCCGAAGCTTTCTTT. Translating it yields CASKRGDAEAFF.